This T cell receptor (beta chain) was captured in a study of blood T cell repertoires in COVID-19. On the study more broadly: Spain, Italy and the United States supplied samples that represented acute and convalescent COVID-19.

This CDR3 comprises 16 residues. The germline V gene encodes CDR1 SGHVS and CDR2 FQNEAQ. Between the trimmed V and J ends, which lost 2 bases and 5 bases, there was a span of 16 bases. In the original processing: Nucleated cell counts were estimated from reference gene primer amplification. The data were produced by immunoSEQ multiplex PCR, yet TCRdb's version contains in-frame clones alone and is incomplete. V, J and clone size derive from that table, while D and trimming were established from the DNA sequence. The repertoire holds around 310,000 clones, with around 89% as singletons. The chain recombines TRBV7-8 with TRBJ1-5; no firm D call. Sequenced input: peripheral blood. This TCR derives from a woman in her fifties or sixties with active or convalescent COVID-19. Here the CDR3 reads CASSLSSVVEHQPQHF. For the CDR3, the DNA is TGTGCCAGCAGCTTATCATCGGTTGTGGAGCATCAGCCCCAGCATTTT.